This TCR beta chain was obtained from a study of PD-L1 blockade in urothelial cancer (TCRdb year 2017). About the investigation overall: Therapy was started in the mid-2010s for all patients, and atezolizumab 1,200 mg was administered intravenously every 3 weeks. An exploratory multi-omic analysis was conducted of the somatic, immune and clinical correlates of response to PD-L1 blockade with atezolizumab in urothelial cancer. In the same patients, whole exome sequencing and RNA sequencing of pretreatment tumors were performed in addition to TCR sequencing. Pretreatment blood TCR-seq was available for about 27 patients, at least one posttreatment blood collection was obtained for 25 or so patients, and tumor TCR-seq was available for 25 or so patients. Blood samples were analyzed at 3 weeks after treatment start (second dose) and at 6 weeks after treatment start. Durable clinical benefit was achieved by nine patients but not by the remaining 20. Twenty-five of 29 patients were identified as males with urothelial cancer of bladder origin, and a prior smoking history was reported by 18 of 29 patients. Pretreatment tumor samples and matched peripheral blood, collected serially before and after atezolizumab treatment, underwent TCR sequencing. Blood samples gave a median of about 130,000 T cells and 83,000 or so unique TCRs, with a median clonality of around 0.08. Patients had an ECOG performance status of 0 or 1 and had received between 0 and 3 prior chemotherapy regimens. Durable clinical benefit was defined as progression-free survival longer than 6 months, and TCR features were also tested against progression-free and overall survival.

Based on the germline V gene, the CDR1 and CDR2 sequences are SGDLS and YYNGEE. The CDR3 holds 15 amino acids from the cysteine to the phenylalanine. Left in the record is the CDR3 DNA by itself, 45 bases read in frame from the first base. V is trimmed back by 7 bases and J by 6 bases, and the junction contains 12 bases that no gene match accounts for. What the research found in general, with its limitations: A pretreatment peripheral blood TCR clonality below the median was linked to improved progression-free and overall survival. Small sample size (n of about 30) and many exploratory analyses mean the results are intended to be hypothesis-generating. Among patients with durable benefit, tumor-associated TCR clones showed greater expansion in peripheral blood 3 weeks after treatment started (n of about 21, p = 0.022).

A cohort of roughly 30 patients with locally advanced or metastatic urothelial carcinoma, treated at Memorial Sloan Kettering on a trial protocol, was included. Peripheral blood mononuclear cells were collected pretreatment and during treatment, with between 1 and 8 total time points obtained per patient. The Qiagen DNeasy Blood extraction kit was used to purify genomic DNA from total PBMCs and tumor samples. PBMCs were collected pretreatment and during treatment, and were isolated and stored as previously described. About this clone: Its antigen is not yet known. No much larger clonotype is one base removed from it; base qualities were not supplied.

To estimate absolute template abundance from read counts, synthetic TCR analog templates were spiked into each PCR. Using the immunoSEQ assay, TCRbeta CDR3 regions were amplified from genomic DNA with bias-controlled V and J gene primers. Rearranged TCRbeta segments were sequenced at approximately 20X coverage. As for the authors' bioinformatics: Clustering was used to correct sequencing errors, and CDR3s were annotated against IMGT to assign V, D and J genes. Out-of-frame and stop-codon sequences were excluded, and only productive TCRbeta rearrangements were used in downstream analyses. Clonality was calculated as one minus the Shannon entropy normalized by the log of the number of unique productive sequences. Fisher's exact test with Benjamini-Hochberg correction, at a threshold of adjusted p below 0.01, was used to find clones that differed between time points or between blood and tumor. Here the immuneACCESS table is served through TCRdb, limited to in-frame sequences with V and J called. Missing clones are a known gap in these copies; in checked studies unresolved V genes cover under half, and the rest lacks a known reason. V, J and clone size are those of that table, while D and trimming were read from the DNA. Within this sample are around 51,000 clones, with roughly 86% of them counted one time only. Around 16% of the sample is held by the ten biggest clonotypes.

The chain was built from TRBV9 and TRBJ2-7, with 11 middle bases fitting TRBD1. Sequenced here: PBMCs, sampled around atezolizumab (anti-PD-L1) treatment. The source is a man in his sixties with urothelial cancer. Here the CDR3 is given as CASGFQGDRGGEQYF. The nucleotide sequence is TGTGCCAGCGGATTCCAAGGGGACAGGGGGGGCGAGCAGTACTTC.